This TCR beta chain was retrieved from a study of blood T cell repertoires in COVID-19 (dated by TCRdb to between 2020 and 2021). Concerning the study at large: Samples from collaborators originated in the United States, Italy and Spain and spanned both the acute and convalescent phases of COVID-19. The prospective study material was composed of cDNA or gDNA derived from T cells, B-cell-depleted T cells, or PBMCs. Deeply sampled blood TCRbeta repertoires from subjects exposed to, actively infected with, or recovered from COVID-19 were included in the dataset. The repertoires were released in a freely available public database meant as a resource for research on the immune response to SARS-CoV-2. The samples were drawn from the first 160 participants of the ongoing ImmuneRACE study and from 1,254 subjects provided by 6 global collaborators. Sample metadata almost always included a de-identified subject ID, COVID-19 status, age in years and sex. Where HLA class I and class II types were available, the types were taken from metadata supplied by the sample provider, not from assay-based typing. Results and caveats for the whole study, not just this receptor: The quantity of clinical and demographic metadata differed by source and by participant and was supplied without curation.

One collaborating source in Seattle enrolled patients while the patients were actively infected and followed the patients over time throughout the course of disease. Collaborating institutions collected whole blood in K2EDTA tubes following their own protocols. Collaborator samples were shipped for TCRbeta analysis as frozen whole blood, isolated PBMCs, or DNA extracted from either sample type. The immunoSEQ Assay, a bias-controlled multiplex PCR, was used to amplify TCRbeta CDR3 regions from genomic DNA. Per the authors' processing: The number of nucleated cells in each sample was estimated by amplification of reference gene primers within the assay. Sequence reads were collapsed and filtered to measure the absolute abundance of every unique TCRbeta CDR3 rearrangement. For each sample, productive Simpson clonality was calculated by taking the square root of Simpson's diversity index across productive rearrangements. TCRdb took this table from immuneACCESS and kept in-frame rearrangements with V and J called. Such tables lack part of the clones; where checked against another copy, unresolved V genes explain under half of the gap, and the rest is unexplained. Clone size and V and J calls were adopted from that table, with D and trimming inferred from the DNA. This sample is represented by just over 300,000 clones; roughly 90% of them were singletons. The top ten clonotypes cover approximately 1.8% of the sample.

In regard to this clone: Its recognized antigen is unknown. No base qualities exist here, and no much larger clone lies one base off it.

The germline V gene supplies CDR1 SGHVS and CDR2 FQNEAQ. V loses 4 bases, J loses 3 bases, and the germline ends lie 13 bases apart. The CDR3 measures 15 amino acids from cysteine to phenylalanine. Left in the record is the CDR3 DNA by itself, 45 bases read in frame from the first base. The clonotype originates from a woman aged 25 to 39 with COVID-19, enrolled during active disease. In this chain, TRBV7-8 is recombined with TRBJ1-5; TRBD1 could be the D gene, as 6 bases match. Sample: peripheral blood. The bases read TGTGCCAGCAGCTCAACACAGGGATTCAATCAGCCCCAGCATTTT. Translated, it gives CASSSTQGFNQPQHF.